Shown below are 5 T cell receptor beta chains from a single sample sequenced in a study of blood T cells in healthy people across ages. The use of a sample-barcoded 5' primer and a J-beta primer mix characterized a second PCR of roughly 7 to 12 cycles. A single record per CDR3 protein comes from TCRdb applying MiXCR to the 5' RACE reads. The profile shows about 1.6 million distinct CDR3 sequences, about 35% of them singletons. Sequencing input: blood. These receptor sequences come from a woman aged 25 to 39 in good health.

A few counts support this clonotype. The gene calls are TRBV20-1 and TRBJ2-7; perhaps TRBD1 as D (6 bases). Trimming removed 1 base at V and 5 bases at J, with 18 bases between. CDR1 and CDR2 from the germline V gene are DFQATT and SNEGSKA (reference sequence). There are 15 residues in the CDR3. The CDR3 loop reads CSARVESGHPHEQYF. The DNA of the CDR3 is TGCAGTGCTAGAGTCGAATCGGGACACCCGCACGAGCAGTACTTC.

The rearrangement links TRBV20-1 to TRBJ2-5; D is uncertain. The ends were cut back, 0 bases at V and 4 bases at J, with 15 bases in the middle. Germline loops: CDR1 DFQATT, CDR2 SNEGSKA (reference sequence). This CDR3 spans 15 amino acids. This CDR3 reads CSARDPTRHGETQYF. CDR3 in DNA: TGCAGTGCTAGAGATCCCACCCGGCATGGAGAGACCCAGTACTTC.

The chain employs TRBV2 and TRBJ1-2, with TRBD1 matching 12 bases. Germline values: CDR1 SNHLY, CDR2 FYNNEI. Trimming at V came to 6 bases and at J to 3 bases, leaving 5 bases not matched to a gene. The CDR3 sequence is 15 residues long. CDR3 coding DNA: TGTGCCAGCAGAGAGGGACAGGGGGCCTACTATGGCTACACCTTC. This sequence encodes CASREGQGAYYGYTF.

V is TRBV4-1 and J is TRBJ2-4; 7 bases agree with TRBD1. Germline V gene lookup returns CDR1 MGHRA and CDR2 YSYEKL. The CDR3 runs 17 residues. V lost 0 bases, J lost 0 bases, and 5 bases stayed unmatched. The CDR3 sequence is CASSQDRGGLAKNIQYF. CDR3 in DNA: TGCGCCAGCAGCCAAGATAGAGGGGGCCTAGCCAAAAACATTCAGTACTTC.

The rearrangement uses TRBV13 and TRBJ1-1, with D possibly matching TRBD1 (6 bases). Per the germline V gene, CDR1 is PRHDT and CDR2 is FYEKMQ (reference sequence). The CDR3 extends over 15 amino acids. Trimming pared 5 bases from V and 0 bases from J, leaving 13 bases between. The DNA for the CDR3 is TGTGCCAGCAGCCCAACGGACAGTATGAACACTGAAGCTTTCTTT. Protein product: CASSPTDSMNTEAFF.